This TCR beta chain was identified during a study of T cell responses to AZD1222 COVID-19 vaccine. Points on this clone: The antigen remains undetermined.

General study points: Regions left unmutated in variants are reportedly the target of nearly half of spike-specific TCRs. The donor group comprised mostly white British people and more females; the analysis possibly underestimated clonal diversity.

This CDR3 has 13 residues. Germline CDR1 is SEHNR and CDR2 is FQNEAQ (reference sequence). V lost 5 bases to trimming and J lost 6 bases; unmatched junction nucleotides: 6. Sequenced by immunoSEQ multiplex PCR; TCRdb stores in-frame clones only, minus some. Found here are 52,000 or so clones, 75% to 90% of them singletons; the top ten hold approximately 19%. Sequences were derived from peripheral blood, sampled on day 0 of MenACWY control vaccination. This chain links TRBV7-9 with TRBJ2-7, with 8 bases identical to TRBD2. The sequence derives from an adult in good health. The CDR3 DNA reads as TGTGCCAGCAGCCGGACCCTAGCGGGCGAGCAGTACTTC. Protein: CASSRTLAGEQYF.